Given below is one T cell receptor (beta chain) in context. The antigen is unknown. This record belongs to a study of OX40 agonist ivuxolimab in advanced cancers. Generated by immunoSEQ multiplex PCR, the TCRdb table keeps only in-frame clones and is missing some. This table holds 50,000 to 70,000 clones, 75% to 90% found once. The study's findings and limits: Antigen targets of the expanded peripheral T cells went undetermined. Those patients achieving a partial response at 0.1-3.0 mg/kg showed among the lowest clonal expansion.

From germline, CDR1 is LNHNV and CDR2 YYDKDF (reference sequence). Between the trimmed V and J ends, which lost 5 bases and 2 bases, there was a span of 18 bases. The CDR3 totals 16 residues. Sampled blood was obtained at baseline, cycle 4 day 1, and cycle 7 day 1. The material sequenced was CD4+ or CD8+ T cells sorted from blood, taken in a trial of the OX40 agonist ivuxolimab. J is TRBJ1-2 and V is TRBV15; a possible D gene is TRBD1 (5 bases). This sequence was found in an adult with an advanced solid tumor such as melanoma, head and neck, liver or kidney cancer. This CDR3 is CATSGVQDDLNYGYTF. Written as DNA, the CDR3 is TGTGCCACCAGCGGGGTACAGGACGACTTAAACTATGGCTACACCTTC.